The clone carrying this T cell receptor (beta chain) was observed many times. TCRdb re-called the 5' RACE reads with MiXCR, one entry per CDR3 protein. The profile covers about 40,000 distinct CDR3 sequences, with roughly 4.9% appearing a single time and 20% to 30% taken by the ten largest. The time point was: sample taken at primary tumor resection. The CDR3 sequence is 13 residues long. V was trimmed by 7 bases and J by 4 bases, leaving 11 bases between them. From germline, CDR1 is SGDLS and CDR2 YYNGEE. These data come from a study of spatial heterogeneity in lung cancer. This sample comprised PBMCs, obtained at surgery. V and J are TRBV9 and TRBJ2-2, with D unresolved. The TCR comes from a female donor with early-stage non-small cell lung cancer. For the CDR3, the DNA is TGTGCCAGCGGTAAGGGCCCCACCGGGGAGCTGTTTTTT. Translated: CASGKGPTGELFF.